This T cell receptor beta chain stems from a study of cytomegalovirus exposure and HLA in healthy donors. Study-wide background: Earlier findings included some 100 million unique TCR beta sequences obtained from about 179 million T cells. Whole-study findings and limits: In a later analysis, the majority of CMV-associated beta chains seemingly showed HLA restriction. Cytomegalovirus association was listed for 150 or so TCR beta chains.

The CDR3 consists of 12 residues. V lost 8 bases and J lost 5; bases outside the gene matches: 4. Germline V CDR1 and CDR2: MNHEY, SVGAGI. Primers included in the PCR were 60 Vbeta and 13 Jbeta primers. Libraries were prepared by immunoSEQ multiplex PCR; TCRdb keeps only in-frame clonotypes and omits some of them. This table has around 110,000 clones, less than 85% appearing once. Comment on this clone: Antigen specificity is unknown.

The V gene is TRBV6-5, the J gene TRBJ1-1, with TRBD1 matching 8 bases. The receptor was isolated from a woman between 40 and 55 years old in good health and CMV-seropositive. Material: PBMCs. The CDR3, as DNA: TGTGCCAGCGGACAGGGTTTGACTGAAGCTTTCTTT. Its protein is CASGQGLTEAFF.